A single sample is the source of the 17 T cell receptor beta chains below, sequenced in a study of blood T cell repertoires in COVID-19. TCRdb's table, derived via immunoSEQ multiplex PCR, lists solely in-frame clones and lacks some. Of around 140,000 clones in the sample, about 87% were seen once. Specimen: peripheral blood. The receptors shown here come from an elderly man with acute or convalescent COVID-19.

This clone was observed a single time. V usage is TRBV7-8 and J usage is TRBJ1-1; 9 positions agree with TRBD1. The V segment lost 5 bases and the J segment 5 bases; nucleotides outside the gene matches: 6. Germline V lookup: CDR1 SGHVS, CDR2 FQNEAQ. The CDR3 runs 14 residues. The CDR3 bases are TGTGCCAGCAGCCCCCGGGACAGGGCGACTGAAGCTTTCTTT. This gives the protein CASSPRDRATEAFF.

The chain is built from TRBV27 and TRBJ2-2, with TRBD2 as a possible D gene (5 bases). The germline V gene encodes CDR1 MNHEY and CDR2 SMNVEV (reference sequence). V lost 0 bases and J 3 bases, leaving 11 bases between the germline ends. The CDR3 is 16 amino acids. This chain's CDR3 is CASSLSSGSYTGELFF. In DNA form, the CDR3 reads TGTGCCAGCAGTTTATCGTCGGGAAGCTACACCGGGGAGCTGTTTTTT.

The J gene is TRBJ2-7, the V gene TRBV2, with D possibly TRBD1 on 5 matching bases. Germline loops: CDR1 SNHLY, CDR2 FYNNEI. This CDR3 has 16 residues. V shed 5 bases and J shed 2 bases, with 19 bases lying between them. CDR3 coding DNA: TGTGCCAGCAGTCCCGGGTGGGGCGGAGCAACCTACGAGCAGTACTTC. It is translated as CASSPGWGGATYEQYF.

The J gene is TRBJ1-2, the V gene TRBV29-1; 8 bases are shared with TRBD1. V lost 3 bases, J lost 0 bases, and 3 bases stayed unmatched. The CDR3 is 14 residues long. Germline V CDR1 and CDR2: SQVTM, ANQGSEA. The CDR3 spells CSVEWDRPNYGYTF. The CDR3 DNA reads TGCAGCGTTGAGTGGGACAGGCCTAACTATGGCTACACCTTC.

CDR3 sequence (DNA): TGTGCCAGCAGTTACTCGTTCCAGGGGTGGGAAAAACTGTTTTTT. As protein: CASSYSFQGWEKLFF. The chain links TRBV6-5 to TRBJ1-4; D is possibly TRBD1 (6 bases). The ends were cut back, 0 bases at V and 8 bases at J, with 13 bases in the middle. The V gene's germline CDR1 is MNHEY and CDR2 SVGAGI. The CDR3 runs 15 residues.

The chain links TRBV3-1 (or the pseudogene TRBV3-2) to TRBJ1-2; 10 positions agree with TRBD1. The CDR3 is 16 amino acids. Trimming at V came to 4 bases and at J to 4 bases, leaving 9 bases not matched to a gene. In germline, CDR1 is LGHDT, CDR2 YNNKEL (reference sequence). DNA for the CDR3: TGTGCCAGCAGCCCCTCCCGGGGACAGGGGCCCTATGGCTACACCTTC. Its protein is CASSPSRGQGPYGYTF.

The chain couples TRBV4-1 to TRBJ2-1; D gene unclear. CDR1 MGHRA and CDR2 YSYEKL come from the germline V gene. This CDR3 spans 13 amino acids. V gave up 1 base and J gave up 5 bases, with 6 bases separating them. CDR3 in amino acids: CASSQVGHNEQFF. The CDR3 DNA reads as TGCGCCAGCAGCCAAGTTGGCCACAATGAGCAGTTCTTC.

CDR3 region: CASSANRDGYTF. CDR3 DNA sequence: TGTGCCAGTAGTGCTAACAGGGATGGCTACACCTTC. This chain joins TRBV19 and TRBJ1-2, with TRBD1 as a possible D gene (6 bases). Trimming cost V 5 bases and J 6 bases, with 10 bases left between them. CDR1 and CDR2 from the germline V gene are LNHDA and SQIVND (reference sequence). The CDR3 consists of 12 residues.

Points on this clone: The junction departs from germline at one end; a sequencing error may be responsible. The CDR3 nucleotides are TGCGCCAGCAGCAAAGAAGACAGGGTGGTGGGCAATGGCTACACCTTC. This encodes CASSKEDRVVGNGYTF. The V gene is TRBV4-1, the J gene TRBJ1-2, with 7 bases lining up with TRBD1. CDR1 is MGHRA, CDR2 YSYEKL, per germline. There are 16 residues in the CDR3.

The V call is TRBV10-3, the J call TRBJ1-2; the match to TRBD1 covers 10 bases. The germline CDR1 and CDR2 sequences are ENHRY and SYGVKD. J was trimmed by 0 bases and V by 8 bases; bases with no gene match: 3. The length of the CDR3 is 14 residues. CDR3 bases: TGTGCCATCGGACAGGGGGAATCTAACTATGGCTACACCTTC. The encoded protein is CAIGQGESNYGYTF.

This chain joins TRBV15 and TRBJ2-2; 8 nucleotides align to TRBD1. CDR1 is LNHNV and CDR2 is YYDKDF in the germline V gene (reference sequence). Unmatched junction bases numbered 5, after V lost 6 bases and J lost 2 bases. This CDR3 region has 15 residues. CDR3 nucleotides: TGTGCCACCAGACGGGACAGGATCAACACCGGGGAGCTGTTTTTT. This gives the protein CATRRDRINTGELFF.

CDR3 bases: TGCGCCAGCAGCCGGACTAGCGGCCCCTACGAGCAGTACTTC. It encodes CASSRTSGPYEQYF. The genes are TRBV5-1 and TRBJ2-7, with TRBD2 matching 10 bases. Germline CDR1 SGHRS, CDR2 YFSETQ. The junction had 3 bases not matched to a gene; V was cut back by 4 bases and J by 2 bases. The CDR3 is 14 amino acids. The entire variable domain, with the rest obtained from reference TRBV5-1 and TRBJ2-7, is as follows: KAGVTQTPRYLIKTRGQQVTLSCSPISGHRSVSWYQQTPGQGLQFLFEYFSETQRNKGNFPGRFSGRQFSNSRSEMNVSTLELGDSALYLCASSRTSGPYEQYFGPGTRLTVT.

This chain connects TRBV4-1 to TRBJ1-5; no reliable D call. The V end lost 0 bases, the J end lost 3 bases, and 6 bases lay between the germline ends. CDR3 length: 14 amino acids. CDR1 is MGHRA and CDR2 is YSYEKL in the germline V gene. The CDR3 DNA sequence: TGCGCCAGCAGCCAAGATCCCTTCAATCAGCCCCAGCATTTT. It translates to CASSQDPFNQPQHF.

J is TRBJ2-7 and V is TRBV30; 7 bases fit TRBD1. The CDR3 spans 14 residues. J was trimmed by 1 base and V by 5 bases; bases with no gene match: 8. Germline values: CDR1 GTSNPN, CDR2 SVGIG (reference sequence). In DNA, the CDR3 is TGTGCCTGGGGGTTTGGGGACAGATCCTACGAGCAGTACTTC. Its protein product is CAWGFGDRSYEQYF.

DNA for the CDR3: TGTGCCAGTAGTATCTCACAGGGGGACCCTAGCAATCAGCCCCAGCATTTT. Translating it yields CASSISQGDPSNQPQHF. V is TRBV19 and J is TRBJ1-5, with 8 bases that match TRBD1. This CDR3 has 17 amino acids. Trimming at V came to 3 bases and at J to 0 bases, leaving 7 bases not matched to a gene. Germline V gives CDR1 LNHDA, CDR2 SQIVND (reference sequence).

The rearrangement uses TRBV9 and TRBJ2-7; 8 nucleotides align to TRBD1. The CDR3 spans 14 residues. Losses at the gene ends were 2 bases for V and 3 bases for J; bases not matched to a gene: 4. CDR1 SGDLS and CDR2 YYNGEE come from the germline V gene. The chain's CDR3 is CASSVGQGFYEQYF. CDR3 DNA sequence: TGTGCCAGCAGCGTCGGACAGGGTTTCTACGAGCAGTACTTC.

The gene calls are TRBV19 and TRBJ2-1; 8 bases are a match to TRBD1. Per the germline V gene, CDR1 is LNHDA and CDR2 is SQIVND (reference sequence). Trimming took 5 bases from V and 8 from J; bases not matched to a gene: 14. This CDR3 is 16 amino acids long. CDR3 in DNA: TGTGCCAGTAGTCCCCGAAGGACAGGGTTGTTGGATGAGCAGTTCTTC. Its protein product is CASSPRRTGLLDEQFF.